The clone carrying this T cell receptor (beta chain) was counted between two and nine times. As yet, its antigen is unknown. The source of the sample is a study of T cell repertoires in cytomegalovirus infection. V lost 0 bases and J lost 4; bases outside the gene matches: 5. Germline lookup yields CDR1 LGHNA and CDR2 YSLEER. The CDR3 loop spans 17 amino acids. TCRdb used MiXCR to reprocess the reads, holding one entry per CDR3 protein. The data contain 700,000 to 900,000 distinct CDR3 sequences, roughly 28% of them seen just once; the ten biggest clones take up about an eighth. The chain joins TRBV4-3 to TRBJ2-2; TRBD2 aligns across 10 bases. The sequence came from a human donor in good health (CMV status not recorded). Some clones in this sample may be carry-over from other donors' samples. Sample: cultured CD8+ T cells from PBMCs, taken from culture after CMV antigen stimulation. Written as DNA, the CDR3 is TGCGCCAGCAGCCAAGATAGCGGGGGGCGGGGCACCGGGGAGCTGTTTTTT. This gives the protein CASSQDSGGRGTGELFF.